Described below is a single T cell receptor (beta chain) sequence and its context. Its antigen is unidentified. The record originates from a study of cytomegalovirus exposure and HLA in healthy donors. Overall study: Of more than 350 genotyped donors, approximately 80% clustered with self-reported Caucasian donors. The study, taken as a whole, reports: The productive fraction for most TCR beta V segments was about 87% or about 30% in an earlier analysis.

It was with 60 Vbeta and 13 Jbeta primers that the PCR ran. Clones were read by immunoSEQ multiplex PCR, and TCRdb kept only the in-frame ones, dropping some. The table has about 64,000 clones, roughly 87% seen once; the top ten hold around 11%. Germline V gene sequence: CDR1 LNHDA, CDR2 SQIVND (reference sequence). V shed 6 bases and J 3 bases; nucleotides not matched to a gene: 11. CDR3 length: 17 amino acids. The receptor was derived from a female donor in good health and CMV-seronegative. The chain links TRBV19 to TRBJ1-2, with TRBD1 matching over 12 bases. The source material was PBMCs. CDR3 sequence (DNA): TGTGCCAGTAGCCCGACAGGGACAGGGGGCCAAGACTATGGCTACACCTTC. Translated, it gives CASSPTGTGGQDYGYTF.